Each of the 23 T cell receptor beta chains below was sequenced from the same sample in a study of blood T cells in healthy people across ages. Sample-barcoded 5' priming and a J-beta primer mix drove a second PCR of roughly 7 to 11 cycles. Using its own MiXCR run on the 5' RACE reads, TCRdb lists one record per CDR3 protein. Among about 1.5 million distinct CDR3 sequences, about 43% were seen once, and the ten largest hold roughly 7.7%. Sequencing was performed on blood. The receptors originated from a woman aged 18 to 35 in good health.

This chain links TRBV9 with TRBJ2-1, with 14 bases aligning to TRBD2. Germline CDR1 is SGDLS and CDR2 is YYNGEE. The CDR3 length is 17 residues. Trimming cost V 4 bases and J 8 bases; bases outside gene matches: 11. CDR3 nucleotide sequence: TGTGCCAGCAGCTCGGGGACTAGCGGGAGTAAGGGCGATGAGCAGTTCTTC. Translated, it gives CASSSGTSGSKGDEQFF.

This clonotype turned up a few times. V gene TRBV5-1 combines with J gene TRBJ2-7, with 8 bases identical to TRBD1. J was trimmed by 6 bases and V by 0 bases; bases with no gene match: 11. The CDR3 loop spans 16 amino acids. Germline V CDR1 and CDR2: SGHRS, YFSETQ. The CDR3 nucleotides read TGCGCCAGCAGCTTGGCCCAACAGGGGGACCTTCGCGAGCAGTACTTC. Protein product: CASSLAQQGDLREQYF.

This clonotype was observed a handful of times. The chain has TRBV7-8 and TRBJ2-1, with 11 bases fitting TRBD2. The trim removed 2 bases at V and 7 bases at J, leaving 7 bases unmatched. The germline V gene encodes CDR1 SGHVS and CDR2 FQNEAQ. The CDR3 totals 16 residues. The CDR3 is CASSLSGTSGLNEQFF. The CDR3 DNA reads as TGTGCCAGCAGCTTATCCGGGACTAGCGGACTAAATGAGCAGTTCTTC.

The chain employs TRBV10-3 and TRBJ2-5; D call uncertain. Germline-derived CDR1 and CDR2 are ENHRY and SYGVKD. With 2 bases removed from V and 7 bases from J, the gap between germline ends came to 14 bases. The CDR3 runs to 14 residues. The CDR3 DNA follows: TGTGCCATCAGTGAGAACGAGCAGCATGGGACCCAGTACTTC. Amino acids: CAISENEQHGTQYF.

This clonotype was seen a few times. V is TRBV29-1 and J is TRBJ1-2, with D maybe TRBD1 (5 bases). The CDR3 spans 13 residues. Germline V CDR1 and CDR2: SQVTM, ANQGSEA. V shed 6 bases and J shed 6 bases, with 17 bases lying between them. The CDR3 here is CSVTHSGGHGYTF. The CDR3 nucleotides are TGCAGCGTAACACACTCGGGGGGTCATGGCTACACCTTC. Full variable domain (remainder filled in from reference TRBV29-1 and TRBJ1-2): SAVISQKPSRDICQRGTSLTIQCQVDSQVTMMFWYRQQPGQSLTLIATANQGSEATYESGFVIDKFPISRPNLTFSTLTVSNMSPEDSSIYLCSVTHSGGHGYTFGSGTRLTVV.

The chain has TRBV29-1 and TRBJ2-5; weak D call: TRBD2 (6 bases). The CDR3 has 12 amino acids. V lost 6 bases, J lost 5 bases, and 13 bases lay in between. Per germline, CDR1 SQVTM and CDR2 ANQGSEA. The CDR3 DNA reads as TGCAGCGTGCCGGGGGTTAGGGAGACCCAGTACTTC. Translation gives CSVPGVRETQYF.

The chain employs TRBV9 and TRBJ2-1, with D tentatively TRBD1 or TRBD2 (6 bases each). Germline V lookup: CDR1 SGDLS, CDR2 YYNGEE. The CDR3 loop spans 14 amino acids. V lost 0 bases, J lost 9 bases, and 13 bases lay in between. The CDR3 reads CASSVAGAPREQFF. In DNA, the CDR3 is TGTGCCAGCAGCGTAGCGGGGGCCCCTCGTGAGCAGTTCTTC.

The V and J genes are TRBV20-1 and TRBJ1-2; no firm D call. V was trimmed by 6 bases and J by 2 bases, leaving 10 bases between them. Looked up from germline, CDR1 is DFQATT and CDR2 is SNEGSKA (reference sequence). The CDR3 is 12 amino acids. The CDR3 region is CSAPRENYGYTF. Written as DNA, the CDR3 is TGCAGTGCACCCCGGGAGAACTATGGCTACACCTTC.

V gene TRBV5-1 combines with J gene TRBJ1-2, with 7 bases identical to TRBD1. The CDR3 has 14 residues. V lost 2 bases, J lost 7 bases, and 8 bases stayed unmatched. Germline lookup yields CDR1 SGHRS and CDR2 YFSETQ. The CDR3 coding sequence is TGCGCCAGCAGCTTAAGGCAGGGGGTCGGTGGCTACACCTTC. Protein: CASSLRQGVGGYTF. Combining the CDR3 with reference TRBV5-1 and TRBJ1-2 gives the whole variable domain KAGVTQTPRYLIKTRGQQVTLSCSPISGHRSVSWYQQTPGQGLQFLFEYFSETQRNKGNFPGRFSGRQFSNSRSEMNVSTLELGDSALYLCASSLRQGVGGYTFGSGTRLTVV.

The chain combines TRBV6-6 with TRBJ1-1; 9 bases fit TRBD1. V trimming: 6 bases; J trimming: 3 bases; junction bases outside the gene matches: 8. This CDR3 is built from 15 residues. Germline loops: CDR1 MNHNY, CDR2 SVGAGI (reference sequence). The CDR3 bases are TGTGCCAGCAGCCTCACTCGACAGGGGGACACTGAAGCTTTCTTT. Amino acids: CASSLTRQGDTEAFF.

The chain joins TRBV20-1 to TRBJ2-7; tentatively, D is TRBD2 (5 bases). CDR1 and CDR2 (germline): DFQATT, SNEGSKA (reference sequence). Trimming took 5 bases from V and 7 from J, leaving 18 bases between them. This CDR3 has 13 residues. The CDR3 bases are TGCAGTGCTGGAGGAAAGCTCTACAATGAGCAGTACTTC. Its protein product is CSAGGKLYNEQYF.

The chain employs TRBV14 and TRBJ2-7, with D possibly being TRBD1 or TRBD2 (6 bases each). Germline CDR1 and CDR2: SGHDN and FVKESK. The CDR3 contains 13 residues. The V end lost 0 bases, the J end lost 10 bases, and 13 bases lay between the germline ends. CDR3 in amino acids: CASSQDQRGRQYF. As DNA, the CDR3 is TGTGCCAGCAGCCAAGATCAACGGGGGCGTCAGTACTTC.

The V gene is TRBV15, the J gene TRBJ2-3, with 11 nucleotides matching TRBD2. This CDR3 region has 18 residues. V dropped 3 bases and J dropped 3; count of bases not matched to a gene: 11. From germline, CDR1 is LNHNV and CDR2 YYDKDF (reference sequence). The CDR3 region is CATSSQQLLAGATDTQYF. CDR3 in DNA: TGTGCCACCAGCAGCCAACAACTACTAGCGGGAGCTACAGATACGCAGTATTTT.

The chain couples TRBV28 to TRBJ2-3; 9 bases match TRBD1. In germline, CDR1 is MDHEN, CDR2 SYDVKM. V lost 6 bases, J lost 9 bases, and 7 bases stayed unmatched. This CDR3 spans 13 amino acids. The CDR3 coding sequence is TGTGCCAGCAGGGCCGGGACAGGGAGGACGCAGTATTTT. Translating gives CASRAGTGRTQYF.

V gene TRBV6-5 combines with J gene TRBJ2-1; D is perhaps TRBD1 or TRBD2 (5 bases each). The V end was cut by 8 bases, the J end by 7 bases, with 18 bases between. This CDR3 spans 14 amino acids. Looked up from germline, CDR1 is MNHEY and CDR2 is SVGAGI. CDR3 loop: CASAMPPWGNEQFF. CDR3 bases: TGTGCCAGCGCTATGCCCCCCTGGGGGAATGAGCAGTTCTTC.

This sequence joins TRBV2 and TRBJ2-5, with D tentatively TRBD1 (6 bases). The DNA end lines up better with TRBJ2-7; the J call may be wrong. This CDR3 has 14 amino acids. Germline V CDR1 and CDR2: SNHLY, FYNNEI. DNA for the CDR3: TGTGCCAGCAGTGCGAGCAGGGGTCCCTACGAGCAGTACTTC. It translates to CASSASRGPYEQYF.

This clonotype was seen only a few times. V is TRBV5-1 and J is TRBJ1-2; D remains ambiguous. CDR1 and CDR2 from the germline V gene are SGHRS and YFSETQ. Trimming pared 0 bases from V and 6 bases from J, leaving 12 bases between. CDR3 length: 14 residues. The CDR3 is CASSLEGRSDGYTF. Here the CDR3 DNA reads TGCGCCAGCAGCTTGGAAGGCCGCAGCGATGGCTACACCTTC.

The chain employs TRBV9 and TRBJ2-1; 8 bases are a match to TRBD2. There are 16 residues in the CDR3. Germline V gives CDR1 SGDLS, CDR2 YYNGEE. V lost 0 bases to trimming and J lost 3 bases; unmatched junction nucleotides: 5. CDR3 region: CASSVAPRGGYNEQFF. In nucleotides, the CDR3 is TGTGCCAGCAGCGTAGCCCCCCGGGGGGGCTACAATGAGCAGTTCTTC.

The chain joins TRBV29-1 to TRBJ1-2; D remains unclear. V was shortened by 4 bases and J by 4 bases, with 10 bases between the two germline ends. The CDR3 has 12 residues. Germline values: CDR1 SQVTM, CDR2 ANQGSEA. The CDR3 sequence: CSVVLDRYGYTF. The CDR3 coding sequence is TGCAGCGTTGTTCTAGACCGCTATGGCTACACCTTC.

Here the CDR3 reads CASSDRRGMETQFF. The CDR3 DNA follows: TGTGCCAGCAGTGATAGGAGGGGGATGGAGACCCAGTTCTTC. This chain links TRBV2 with TRBJ2-1; D tentatively fits TRBD1 or TRBD2 (6 bases each). Germline-derived CDR1 and CDR2 are SNHLY and FYNNEI. V was cut by 3 bases and J by 13 bases, with 19 bases left in between. This CDR3 has 14 amino acids.

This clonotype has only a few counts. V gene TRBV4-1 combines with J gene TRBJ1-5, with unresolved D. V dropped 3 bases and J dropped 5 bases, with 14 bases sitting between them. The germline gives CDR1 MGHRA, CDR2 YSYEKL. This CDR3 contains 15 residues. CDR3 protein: CASSQRLGADQPQHF. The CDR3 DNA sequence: TGCGCCAGCAGCCAGAGGTTAGGAGCTGATCAGCCCCAGCATTTT.

CDR3 residues: CSARERQLPNYGYTF. The CDR3 DNA sequence: TGCAGTGCTAGAGAACGACAGCTCCCTAACTATGGCTACACCTTC. The chain recombines TRBV20-1 with TRBJ1-2, with D maybe TRBD1 (5 bases). The V gene lost 0 bases and the J gene lost 0 bases, with 11 bases spanning the gap. In germline, CDR1 is DFQATT, CDR2 SNEGSKA (reference sequence). CDR3 length equals 15 residues.

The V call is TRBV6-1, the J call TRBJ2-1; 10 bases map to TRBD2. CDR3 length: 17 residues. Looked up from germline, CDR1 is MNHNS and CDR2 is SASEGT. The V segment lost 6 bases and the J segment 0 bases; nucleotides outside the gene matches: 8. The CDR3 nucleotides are TGTGCCAGCAGCCCCGGGACTAGCGCGGGCTCCTACAATGAGCAGTTCTTC. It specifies CASSPGTSAGSYNEQFF.